The T cell receptor (beta chain) under discussion was sequenced for a study of blood T cell repertoires in COVID-19. Study in general: Specimens from acute and convalescent COVID-19 originated in the United States, Italy and Spain. Sample material is recorded as cDNA or gDNA derived from T cells, B-cell-depleted T cells, or PBMCs.

Original analysis: Estimates of nucleated cell counts were drawn from the amplification of reference gene primers. Profiling relied on immunoSEQ multiplex PCR, and the TCRdb table lists in-frame clones only, not all of them. V and J calls and clone size are given by that table; D and trimming were obtained from the DNA. The table lists around 67,000 clones, around nine tenths of them singletons, with 15% to 20% in the top ten. CDR3 size: 11 residues. From germline, CDR1 is DFQATT and CDR2 SNEGSKA (reference sequence). Trimming cost V 6 bases and J 4 bases, with 7 bases left between them. The specimen was peripheral blood. This rearrangement joins TRBV20-1 to TRBJ2-1; D uncertain. This clonotype was sampled from a woman over 75 with acute or convalescent COVID-19. The CDR3: CSAPLYNEQFF. CDR3 DNA sequence: TGCAGTGCCCCCCTGTACAATGAGCAGTTCTTC.